This T cell receptor beta chain was found in a study of T cells after yellow fever vaccination. In making TCR cDNA, 5'RACE template switching added a universal primer site and UMIs to it. One entry per CDR3 protein results from TCRdb running MiXCR on the 5' RACE reads. This repertoire shows fewer than 450,000 distinct CDR3 sequences, 8% to 9.5% found once; its top ten account for 17%. The CDR3 spans 16 residues. Per germline, CDR1 DFQATT and CDR2 SNEGSKA (reference sequence). In the case of this clonotype: One end of the junction varies from germline; a read error may be responsible.

This TCR derives from a young man who received the YFV17D yellow fever vaccine. This specimen was PBMCs, taken approximately 40 days after the first yellow fever vaccination. The V and J genes are TRBV20-1 and TRBJ1-2; D ambiguous. The CDR3, as DNA: TGCTGTGCCTCCGAGCCAGTTGATCGGGGTAGCTATGGCTACACCTTC. It is translated as CCASEPVDRGSYGYTF.